The 8 T cell receptor beta chains below were found in one sample sequenced in a study of T cells in Graves' hyperthyroidism and ophthalmopathy. Amplification of TCR beta CDR3 regions used RNA as the template. The HTBI set primed first-round TCR CDR3 RT-PCR. TCRdb passed the multiplex PCR reads through MiXCR, listing each CDR3 protein once. The sample includes some 500,000 distinct CDR3 sequences, approximately 25% seen only once; the top ten take about 10%. Sequenced sample: blood. Receptors were obtained from a woman in her twenties or thirties with Graves' ophthalmopathy.

V and J are TRBV19 and TRBJ2-6, with D tentatively TRBD2 (6 bases). CDR3 length: 17 amino acids. The germline gives CDR1 LNHDA, CDR2 SQIVND (reference sequence). V was trimmed by 8 bases and J by 0 bases, leaving 17 bases between them. The CDR3 spells CASSDGGLNSGANVLTF. The DNA for the CDR3 is TGTGCCAGTTCAGACGGGGGTCTAAACTCTGGGGCCAACGTCCTGACTTTC.

The sample holds many counts of this clonotype. The rearrangement links TRBV6-1 to TRBJ1-1, with D uncertain. Germline values: CDR1 MNHNS, CDR2 SASEGT. The V end was cut by 8 bases, the J end by 5 bases, with 12 bases between. CDR3 length equals 12 residues. As DNA, the CDR3 is TGTGCCAGCCGGATGGCAGGAACTGAAGCTTTCTTT. Its protein is CASRMAGTEAFF.

This clonotype occurred many times. V gene TRBV11-2 combines with J gene TRBJ1-5; D unresolved. The V end lost 0 bases, the J end lost 5 bases, and 5 bases lay between the germline ends. Germline V gene sequence: CDR1 SGHAT, CDR2 FQNNGV. This CDR3 comprises 13 residues. In DNA form, the CDR3 reads TGTGCCAGCAGCTTAGACCTTTATCAGCCCCAGCATTTT. Its translation: CASSLDLYQPQHF.

The chain combines TRBV7-3 with TRBJ1-2; TRBD1 matches at 10 bases. The CDR3 has 15 residues. Trimming removed 0 bases from V and 8 bases from J; junction bases left unmatched: 6. Germline CDR1 and CDR2: SGHTA and FQGTGA. CDR3: CASSLTGTGAGGYTF. The CDR3 coding sequence is TGTGCCAGCAGCTTAACAGGGACAGGGGCGGGAGGCTACACCTTC.

This clonotype has ten or more counts. This may be a read error: a much more frequent sequence differs by one nucleotide. The chain is built from TRBV12-3 or TRBV12-4 and TRBJ1-3; D remains ambiguous. The CDR3 is 14 residues long. V lost 5 bases and J lost 0, with 8 bases in between. The CDR3 coding sequence is TGTGCCAGCAGTCAGGCAGTCTCTGGAAACACCATATATTTT. Protein: CASSQAVSGNTIYF.

This clonotype has a count of ten or more. The rearrangement links TRBV7-3 to TRBJ2-7; D possibly uses TRBD1 or TRBD2 (6 bases each). This CDR3 contains 13 residues. V was cut by 3 bases and J by 5 bases, with 11 bases left in between. Per germline, CDR1 SGHTA and CDR2 FQGTGA. The CDR3 region has the DNA TGTGCCAGCAGCTTGGGGGGCTCTAACGAGCAGTACTTC. This gives the protein CASSLGGSNEQYF.

This clonotype has a count of ten or more. The chain is built from TRBV6-1 and TRBJ1-1; no reliable D call. Germline values: CDR1 MNHNS, CDR2 SASEGT. The CDR3 is made up of 13 amino acids. Trimming removed 3 bases at V and 1 base at J, with 6 bases between. Written as DNA, the CDR3 is TGTGCCAGCAGTGAGGGCAGGAACACTGAAGCTTTCTTT. It yields the protein CASSEGRNTEAFF.

With regard to this clonotype: A much bigger clone sits one base away, suggesting this may be a read error. The conserved closing phenylalanine or tryptophan is absent in this CDR3, likely reflecting a read error. This chain joins TRBV3-1 and TRBJ1-2; possible D gene TRBD1, 5 bases. This CDR3 has 13 amino acids. Germline V gives CDR1 LGHDT, CDR2 YNNKEL (reference sequence). Trimming took off 1 base at V and 7 bases at J, with 10 bases between the two ends. CDR3 DNA: TGTGCCAGCAGCCAAGCGGTGCAGGGTGGCTACACCGTC. This translates into CASSQAVQGGYTV.